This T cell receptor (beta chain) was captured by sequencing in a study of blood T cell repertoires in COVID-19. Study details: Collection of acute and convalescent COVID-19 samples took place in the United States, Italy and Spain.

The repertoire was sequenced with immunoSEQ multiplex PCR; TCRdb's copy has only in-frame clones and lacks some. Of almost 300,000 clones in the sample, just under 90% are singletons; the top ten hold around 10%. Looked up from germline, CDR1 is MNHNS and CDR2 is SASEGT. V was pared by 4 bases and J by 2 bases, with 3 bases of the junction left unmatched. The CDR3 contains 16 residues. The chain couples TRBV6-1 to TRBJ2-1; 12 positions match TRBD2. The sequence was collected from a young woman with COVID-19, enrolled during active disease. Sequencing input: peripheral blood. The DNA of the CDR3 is TGTGCCAGCAGTGGGACTAGCGGGGCTGCCTACAATGAGCAGTTCTTC. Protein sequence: CASSGTSGAAYNEQFF.